This passage covers 32 T cell receptor beta chains from one sample sequenced in a study of human T cells and chemical hapten exposure. Time point in this sample: pre-sensitization, week 0. Regarding treatment: therapeutic diphenylcyclopropenone sensitization with weekly scalp DPC. TCRdb reprocessed the RACE reads via MiXCR and lists one record per CDR3 protein. The sample holds roughly 80,000 distinct CDR3 sequences, 14% seen once. Sequenced material: whole blood, taken in connection with sensitization to the hapten diphenylcyclopropenone (DPC). These TCRs come from a woman aged 50 to 65 with alopecia areata. Some clones in this sample may be carry-over from other donors' samples.

DNA of the CDR3: TGTGCCAGCAGCTTCGGACAGGGACCCTCTGGAAACACCATATATTTT. It is translated as CASSFGQGPSGNTIYF. J is TRBJ1-3 and V is TRBV5-6, with 8 bases fitting TRBD1. The trim removed 2 bases at V and 0 bases at J, leaving 4 bases unmatched. Germline CDR1 reads SGHDT; CDR2 reads YYEEEE. CDR3 length: 16 amino acids.

This clonotype turned up a few times. The gene calls are TRBV5-1 and TRBJ2-1; maybe TRBD2 (6 bases). V was cut by 2 bases and J by 4 bases, with 13 bases left in between. The length of the CDR3 is 15 residues. Germline V lookup: CDR1 SGHRS, CDR2 YFSETQ. The CDR3 region is CASSLLASAYNEQFF. In DNA form, the CDR3 reads TGCGCCAGCAGCTTACTAGCCTCGGCGTACAATGAGCAGTTCTTC.

This clonotype occurred a few times. This chain uses TRBV28 with TRBJ2-4; possibly TRBD2 for D (5 bases). Trimming stripped 6 bases from V and 8 bases from J, with 14 bases between. The CDR3 loop spans 13 amino acids. Germline CDR1 and CDR2: MDHEN and SYDVKM. The CDR3 loop is CASRTPVGDIQYF. CDR3 in DNA: TGTGCCAGCAGAACCCCCGTGGGAGACATTCAGTACTTC.

At least ten counts were recorded for this clonotype. This chain links TRBV6-6 with TRBJ1-5; D gene unclear. Germline V lookup: CDR1 MNHNY, CDR2 SVGAGI (reference sequence). Trimming left V 2 bases short and J 5 bases short, with 10 bases between. The CDR3 totals 14 residues. The CDR3 DNA sequence: TGTGCCAGCAGTTACGAGTGGCCTCATCAGCCCCAGCATTTT. Protein sequence: CASSYEWPHQPQHF.

This clonotype came up a few times. The chain employs TRBV7-6 and TRBJ2-5; D is unclear. CDR3 length equals 12 residues. CDR1 is SGHVS, CDR2 FNYEAQ, per germline. V lost 2 bases to trimming and J lost 5 bases, with 6 bases between them. DNA of the CDR3: TGTGCCAGCAGCTTATATTATGAGACCCAGTACTTC. This encodes CASSLYYETQYF.

This clonotype has more than one count but fewer than ten. The chain has TRBV6-6 and TRBJ1-3; D unresolved. Trimming removed 8 bases at V and 6 bases at J, with 23 bases between. Germline V gives CDR1 MNHNY, CDR2 SVGAGI (reference sequence). The CDR3 is 16 residues long. CDR3 sequence (DNA): TGTGCCAGCGCCCCTTTGGCCCCCGGTGGGAAAAACACCATATATTTT. The encoded protein is CASAPLAPGGKNTIYF.

The chain has TRBV12-3 or TRBV12-4 and TRBJ2-7; TRBD1 is a possible D gene (6 bases). V lost 6 bases, J lost 2 bases, and 17 bases lay in between. The CDR3 is 15 residues long. The CDR3 nucleotides are TGTGCCAGCAGACTAAGTGGGGGCAGGCCCTACGAGCAGTACTTC. This translates into CASRLSGGRPYEQYF.

This clonotype appeared a few times. The rearrangement joins TRBV5-1 to TRBJ2-4; the match to TRBD2 covers 8 bases. Germline CDR1 reads SGHRS; CDR2 reads YFSETQ. The CDR3 runs to 16 residues. The V gene end was trimmed by 1 base and the J gene end by 5 bases; junction bases not matched to a gene: 8. Here the CDR3 reads CASSLQAGGRENIQYF. DNA of the CDR3: TGCGCCAGCAGCTTGCAGGCGGGAGGTAGGGAAAACATTCAGTACTTC.

This clonotype was picked up many times. The chain carries TRBV28 and TRBJ2-1; D is undetermined. CDR3 length: 17 residues. V dropped 5 bases and J dropped 0 bases, with 17 bases sitting between them. CDR1 is MDHEN and CDR2 is SYDVKM in the germline V gene. DNA for the CDR3: TGTGCCAGCAGTACTCCGAGACCGCCCGGCTCCTACAATGAGCAGTTCTTC. Translating gives CASSTPRPPGSYNEQFF.

At least ten counts were recorded for this clonotype. The V gene is TRBV7-6, the J gene TRBJ2-1, with 9 bases lining up with TRBD2. The J segment lost 7 bases and the V segment lost 5 bases, leaving 12 bases of the junction unmatched. Germline V gene sequence: CDR1 SGHVS, CDR2 FNYEAQ. This CDR3 has 16 amino acids. DNA of the CDR3: TGTGCCAGCAGCCCTCAAGGAAGTAGCGGGAGAAATGAGCAGTTCTTC. Amino acid sequence: CASSPQGSSGRNEQFF.

The chain carries TRBV5-1 and TRBJ2-3; 8 positions agree with TRBD1. Germline V gene data show CDR1 as SGHRS and CDR2 as YFSETQ. After removal of 4 bases from V and 3 bases from J, the junction contained 4 bases not matched to a gene. CDR3 size: 14 residues. CDR3 bases: TGCGCCAGCAGCATTCGGACAGGGACAGATACGCAGTATTTT. It translates to CASSIRTGTDTQYF.

V usage is TRBV3-1 and J usage is TRBJ2-3, with D perhaps matching TRBD1 (6 bases). The CDR3 sequence is 15 residues long. With 3 bases removed from V and 6 bases from J, the gap between germline ends came to 16 bases. CDR1 is LGHDT and CDR2 is YNNKEL in the germline V gene (reference sequence). CDR3 bases: TGTGCCAGCAGCCAGAGTGGGGGCGCAAAGGATACGCAGTATTTT. Protein: CASSQSGGAKDTQYF.

In its sample, this clonotype was seen a few times. The V and J genes are TRBV25-1 and TRBJ2-1; no clear D gene. This CDR3 spans 13 amino acids. Germline loops: CDR1 MGHDK, CDR2 SYGVNS. Between the trimmed V and J ends, which lost 3 bases and 12 bases, there was a span of 15 bases. CDR3 DNA: TGTGCCAGCAGTGATAAAGGGCGGTTCGGGCAGTTCTTC. Translating gives CASSDKGRFGQFF.

This clonotype was seen more than once but under ten times. The chain employs TRBV20-1 and TRBJ2-7, with 13 positions matching TRBD2. The CDR3 is 16 amino acids. Germline V lookup: CDR1 DFQATT, CDR2 SNEGSKA (reference sequence). Unmatched junction bases numbered 8, after V lost 6 bases and J lost 0 bases. CDR3 sequence reads: CSARSGTSGNSYEQYF. CDR3 nucleotide sequence: TGCAGTGCCAGATCCGGGACTAGCGGGAACTCCTACGAGCAGTACTTC.

The CDR3: CASSLSKGRYGYTF. Here the CDR3 DNA reads TGTGCCAGCAGTTTAAGTAAGGGCCGCTATGGCTACACCTTC. J is TRBJ1-2 and V is TRBV28; the D is unclear. The CDR3 extends over 14 amino acids. The germline V gene encodes CDR1 MDHEN and CDR2 SYDVKM. The V and J ends lost 2 bases and 4 bases respectively, with 11 bases between them.

The V gene is TRBV12-3 or TRBV12-4, the J gene TRBJ2-1; 7 bases match TRBD2. V lost 7 bases and J lost 4; bases outside the gene matches: 4. The CDR3 sequence is 13 residues long. The CDR3 DNA is TGTGCCAGCACCCAGGGACTATACAATGAGCAGTTCTTC. Residues: CASTQGLYNEQFF.

The genes are TRBV5-1 and TRBJ2-1, with 10 bases lining up with TRBD2. The CDR3 loop spans 16 amino acids. V trimming: 6 bases; J trimming: 7 bases; junction bases outside the gene matches: 13. CDR1 and CDR2 (germline): SGHRS, YFSETQ. The CDR3 loop is CASTLAGSGRGNEQFF. CDR3 DNA: TGCGCCAGCACCCTGGCGGGCAGCGGGAGGGGTAATGAGCAGTTCTTC.

At least ten counts were recorded for this clonotype. The chain is built from TRBV29-1 and TRBJ2-7; D could derive from TRBD1 or TRBD2 (5 bases each). The CDR3 consists of 14 residues. Deletions cut 6 bases from V and 3 bases from J, with 18 bases between. CDR1 and CDR2 from the germline V gene are SQVTM and ANQGSEA. For the CDR3, the DNA is TGCAGCGTCAGGGTAGGGGCCGGGAACTACGAGCAGTACTTC. Protein product: CSVRVGAGNYEQYF.

The gene calls are TRBV7-2 and TRBJ2-4; possible D gene TRBD2, 7 bases. Germline CDR1 and CDR2: SGHTA and FQGNSA. This CDR3 is built from 17 residues. V was pared by 9 bases and J by 0 bases, with 21 bases between. The CDR3 region has the DNA TGTGCCAGGAAGGGGGGGAGATACCGACTAGCCAAAAACATTCAGTACTTC. Encoded protein: CARKGGRYRLAKNIQYF.

This clonotype was counted between two and nine times. V and J are TRBV20-1 and TRBJ1-6, with D possibly being TRBD1 (6 bases). Germline V CDR1 and CDR2: DFQATT, SNEGSKA (reference sequence). Trimming shortened V by 4 bases and J by 10 bases, and 17 bases separated the two germline ends. CDR3 length equals 14 residues. The chain's CDR3 is CSAIWGPPGSPLHF. The CDR3 nucleotides read TGCAGTGCTATTTGGGGGCCTCCGGGGTCACCCCTCCACTTT.

This clonotype came up a few times. The rearrangement links TRBV2 to TRBJ2-1, with 8 bases matching TRBD2. The CDR3 consists of 15 residues. Germline loops: CDR1 SNHLY, CDR2 FYNNEI. After removal of 7 bases from V and 4 bases from J, the junction contained 9 bases not matched to a gene. CDR3 in DNA: TGTGCCAGCACGCGGAACGGGAGGGAATACAATGAGCAGTTCTTC. Translating gives CASTRNGREYNEQFF. The full variable domain, with the rest looked up from reference TRBV2 and TRBJ2-1, is EPEVTQTPSHQVTQMGQEVILRCVPISNHLYFYWYRQILGQKVEFLVSFYNNEISEKSEIFDDQFSVERPDGSNFTLKIRSTKLEDSAMYFCASTRNGREYNEQFFGPGTRLTVL.

The gene calls are TRBV28 and TRBJ2-4; D is ambiguous. With 4 bases removed from V and 0 bases from J, the gap between germline ends came to 10 bases. Germline-derived CDR1 and CDR2 are MDHEN and SYDVKM. The CDR3 totals 15 residues. CDR3 sequence: CASSYSFLAKNIQYF. The CDR3 coding sequence is TGTGCCAGCAGTTACTCTTTCCTAGCCAAAAACATTCAGTACTTC.

The rearrangement uses TRBV6-5 and TRBJ1-2; the D gene is possibly TRBD1 (5 bases). This CDR3 comprises 15 residues. The V and J ends lost 5 bases and 0 bases respectively, with 13 bases between them. CDR1 is MNHEY, CDR2 SVGAGI, per germline. The CDR3 DNA follows: TGTGCCAGCAGTCCCCCAGGGCCCCCTAACTATGGCTACACCTTC. It yields the protein CASSPPGPPNYGYTF.

The J gene is TRBJ1-5, the V gene TRBV28; a possible D gene is TRBD1 (5 bases). V gave up 2 bases and J gave up 4 bases, with 12 bases separating them. This CDR3 is 15 amino acids long. CDR1 is MDHEN and CDR2 is SYDVKM in the germline V gene. The CDR3 DNA follows: TGTGCCAGCAGTTTAGGGGGGACCCGGAATCAGCCCCAGCATTTT. Amino acid sequence: CASSLGGTRNQPQHF.

This clonotype has more than one count but fewer than ten. The chain links TRBV5-5 to TRBJ2-7, with TRBD1 as a possible D gene (5 bases). V gave up 5 bases and J gave up 3 bases, with 18 bases separating them. The germline V gene encodes CDR1 SGHKS and CDR2 YYEKEE (reference sequence). The CDR3 loop spans 15 amino acids. CDR3 sequence: CASRMGPLRNYEQYF. The CDR3, as DNA: TGTGCCAGCAGGATGGGGCCTTTAAGAAACTACGAGCAGTACTTC.

Only a few counts were recorded for this clonotype. The chain uses TRBV2 and TRBJ2-2; no firm D call. CDR1 and CDR2 (germline): SNHLY, FYNNEI. Trimming left V 2 bases short and J 6 bases short, with 7 bases between. The CDR3 totals 13 residues. The CDR3 nucleotides are TGTGCCAGCAGTGAAAGGGCAGCCGGGGAGCTGTTTTTT. Amino acids: CASSERAAGELFF.

The J gene is TRBJ2-5, the V gene TRBV6-5; TRBD2 agrees at 13 bases. J was trimmed by 2 bases and V by 6 bases; bases with no gene match: 6. The germline V gene encodes CDR1 MNHEY and CDR2 SVGAGI. The CDR3 length is 16 residues. CDR3 in amino acids: CASRTLTSGRQETQYF. DNA of the CDR3: TGTGCCAGCAGGACTTTGACTAGCGGGAGGCAAGAGACCCAGTACTTC.

This clonotype is medium-sized by share. The rearrangement joins TRBV29-1 to TRBJ2-7; 7 positions match TRBD1. The junction had 14 bases not matched to a gene; V was cut back by 6 bases and J by 3 bases. This CDR3 is 15 amino acids long. Germline-derived CDR1 and CDR2 are SQVTM and ANQGSEA. In DNA form, the CDR3 reads TGCAGCGTGAATGAACGGACAGGTCTGTTCTACGAGCAGTACTTC. It codes for CSVNERTGLFYEQYF.

The sample holds many counts of this clonotype. The chain carries TRBV7-6 and TRBJ1-5, with D unclear. The CDR3 loop spans 13 amino acids. The V end lost 3 bases, the J end lost 7 bases, and 10 bases lay between the germline ends. CDR1 SGHVS and CDR2 FNYEAQ come from the germline V gene. The chain's CDR3 is CASSFQESQPQHF. The CDR3 bases are TGTGCCAGCAGCTTCCAGGAGAGCCAGCCCCAGCATTTT.

The table lists this clonotype with many counts. The J gene is TRBJ2-3, the V gene TRBV7-8; D gene ambiguous. The V gene lost 5 bases and the J gene lost 2 bases, with 8 bases spanning the gap. The germline V gene has CDR1 SGHVS and CDR2 FQNEAQ. The CDR3 has 13 residues. As DNA, the CDR3 is TGTGCCAGCAGCCCCGTCGTCACAGATACGCAGTATTTT. It is translated as CASSPVVTDTQYF.

This clonotype showed up just a few times. The rearrangement joins TRBV3-1 to TRBJ2-1; D could derive from TRBD1 or TRBD2 (5 bases each). Germline CDR1 and CDR2: LGHDT and YNNKEL (reference sequence). The CDR3 is 17 amino acids. V was shortened by 4 bases and J by 0 bases, with 16 bases between the two germline ends. The CDR3, as DNA: TGTGCCAGCAGCCCTAGGGGACGACTACCCTCCTACAATGAGCAGTTCTTC. Translation gives CASSPRGRLPSYNEQFF.

A few counts support this clonotype. The V and J genes are TRBV7-2 and TRBJ2-3, with unresolved D. Trimming took 5 bases from V and 6 from J, leaving 12 bases between them. CDR3 length equals 13 residues. Per germline, CDR1 SGHTA and CDR2 FQGNSA. The CDR3 spells CASSRASIDTQYF. The CDR3, as DNA: TGTGCCAGCAGCCGGGCGAGTATCGATACGCAGTATTTT. Full variable domain (remainder filled in from reference TRBV7-2 and TRBJ2-3): GAGVSQSPSNKVTEKGKDVELRCDPISGHTALYWYRQSLGQGLEFLIYFQGNSAPDKSGLPSDRFSAERTGGSVSTLTIQRTQQEDSAVYLCASSRASIDTQYFGPGTRLTVL.